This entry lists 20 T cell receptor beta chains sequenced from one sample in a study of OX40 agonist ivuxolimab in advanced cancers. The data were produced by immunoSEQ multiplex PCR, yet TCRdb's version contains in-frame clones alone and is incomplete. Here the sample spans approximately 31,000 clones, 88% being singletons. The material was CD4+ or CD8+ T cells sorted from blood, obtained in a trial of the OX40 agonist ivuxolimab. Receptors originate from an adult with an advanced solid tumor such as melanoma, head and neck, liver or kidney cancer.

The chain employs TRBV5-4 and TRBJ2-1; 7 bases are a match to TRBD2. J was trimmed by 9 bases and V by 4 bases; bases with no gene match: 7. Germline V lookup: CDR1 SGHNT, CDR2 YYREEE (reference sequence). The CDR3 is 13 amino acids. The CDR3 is CASSRGLEGEQFF. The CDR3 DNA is TGTGCCAGCAGCCGAGGACTAGAGGGTGAGCAGTTCTTC.

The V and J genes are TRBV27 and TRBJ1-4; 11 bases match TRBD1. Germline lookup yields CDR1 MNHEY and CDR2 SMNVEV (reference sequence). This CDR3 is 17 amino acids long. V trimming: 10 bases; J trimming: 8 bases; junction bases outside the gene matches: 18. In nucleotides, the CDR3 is TGTGCCACCAGAGAGGGACAGGGGGGTATTTTGAGCGAAAAACTGTTTTTT. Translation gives CATREGQGGILSEKLFF.

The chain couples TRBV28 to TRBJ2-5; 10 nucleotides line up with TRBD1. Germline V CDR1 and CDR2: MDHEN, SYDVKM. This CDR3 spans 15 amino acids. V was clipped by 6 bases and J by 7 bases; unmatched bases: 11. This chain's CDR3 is CASRETGGPLGTQYF. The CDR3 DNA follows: TGTGCCAGCAGAGAGACAGGGGGCCCCTTGGGGACCCAGTACTTC. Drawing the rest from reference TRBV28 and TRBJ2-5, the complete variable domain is DVKVTQSSRYLVKRTGEKVFLECVQDMDHENMFWYRQDPGLGLRLIYFSYDVKMKEKGDIPEGYSVSREKKERFSLILESASTNQTSMYLCASRETGGPLGTQYFGPGTRLLVL.

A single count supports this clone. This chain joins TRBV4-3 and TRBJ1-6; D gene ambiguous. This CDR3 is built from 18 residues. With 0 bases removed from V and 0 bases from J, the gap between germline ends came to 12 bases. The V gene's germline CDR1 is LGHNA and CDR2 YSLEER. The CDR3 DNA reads TGCGCCAGCAGCCAAGATCGAGGTCTGAGCTCCTATAATTCACCCCTCCACTTT. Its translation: CASSQDRGLSSYNSPLHF.

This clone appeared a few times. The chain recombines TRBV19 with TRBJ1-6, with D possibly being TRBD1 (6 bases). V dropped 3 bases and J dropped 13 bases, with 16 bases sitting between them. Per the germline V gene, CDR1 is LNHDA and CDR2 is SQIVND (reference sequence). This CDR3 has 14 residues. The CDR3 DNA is TGTGCCAGTAGTATGTCAGGGGACCCTTCGCCCCTCCACTTT. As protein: CASSMSGDPSPLHF.

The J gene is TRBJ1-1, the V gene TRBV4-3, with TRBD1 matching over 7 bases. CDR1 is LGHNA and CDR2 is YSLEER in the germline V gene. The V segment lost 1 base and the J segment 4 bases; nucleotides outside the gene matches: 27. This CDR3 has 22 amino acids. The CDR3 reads CASSQGVWGTERGRTGGTEAFF. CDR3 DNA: TGCGCCAGCAGCCAAGGGGTCTGGGGGACAGAAAGGGGGCGAACGGGTGGCACTGAAGCTTTCTTT.

The CDR3 DNA is TGTGCCAGTAGTCCCGCGGCCTCCTACGAGCAGTACTTC. Protein sequence: CASSPAASYEQYF. The chain carries TRBV19 and TRBJ2-7; no definite D call. This CDR3 region has 13 residues. The germline V gene has CDR1 LNHDA and CDR2 SQIVND (reference sequence). V lost 5 bases and J lost 0, with 8 bases in between.

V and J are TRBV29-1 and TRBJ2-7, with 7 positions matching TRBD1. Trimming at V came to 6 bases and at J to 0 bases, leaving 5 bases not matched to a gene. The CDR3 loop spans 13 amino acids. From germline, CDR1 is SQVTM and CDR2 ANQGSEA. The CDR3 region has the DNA TGCAGCGTCAGGACAGGTAGCTCCTACGAGCAGTACTTC. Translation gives CSVRTGSSYEQYF.

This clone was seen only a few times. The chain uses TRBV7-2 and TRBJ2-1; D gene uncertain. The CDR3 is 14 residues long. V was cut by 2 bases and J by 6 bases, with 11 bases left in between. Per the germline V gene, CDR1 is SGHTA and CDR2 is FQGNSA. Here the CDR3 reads CASSLSGTGNEQFF. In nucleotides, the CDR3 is TGTGCCAGCAGCTTATCAGGAACCGGCAATGAGCAGTTCTTC.

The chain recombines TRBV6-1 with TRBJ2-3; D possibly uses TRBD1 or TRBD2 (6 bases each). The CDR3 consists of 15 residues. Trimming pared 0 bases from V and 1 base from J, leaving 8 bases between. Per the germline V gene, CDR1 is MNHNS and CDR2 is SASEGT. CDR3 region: CASSEARGGTDTQYF. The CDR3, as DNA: TGTGCCAGCAGTGAAGCGAGGGGGGGCACAGATACGCAGTATTTT.

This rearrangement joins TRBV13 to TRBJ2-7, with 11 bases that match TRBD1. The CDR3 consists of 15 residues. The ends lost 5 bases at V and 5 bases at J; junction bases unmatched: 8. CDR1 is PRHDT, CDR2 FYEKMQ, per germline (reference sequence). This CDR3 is CASSLFGQGADEQYF. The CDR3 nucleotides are TGTGCCAGCAGCCTATTCGGACAGGGGGCAGACGAGCAGTACTTC.

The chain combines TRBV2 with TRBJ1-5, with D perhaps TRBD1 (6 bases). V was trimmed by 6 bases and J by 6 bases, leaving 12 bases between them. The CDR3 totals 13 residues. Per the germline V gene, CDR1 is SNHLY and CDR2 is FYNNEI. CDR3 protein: CASSIQGSQPQHF. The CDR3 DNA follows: TGTGCCAGCAGCATACAGGGTAGTCAGCCCCAGCATTTT.

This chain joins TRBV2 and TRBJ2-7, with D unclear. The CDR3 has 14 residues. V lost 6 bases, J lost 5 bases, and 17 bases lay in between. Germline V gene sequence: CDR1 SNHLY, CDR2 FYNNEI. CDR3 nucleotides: TGTGCCAGCAGGCTGACATCGCTTAGTAACGAGCAGTACTTC. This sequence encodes CASRLTSLSNEQYF.

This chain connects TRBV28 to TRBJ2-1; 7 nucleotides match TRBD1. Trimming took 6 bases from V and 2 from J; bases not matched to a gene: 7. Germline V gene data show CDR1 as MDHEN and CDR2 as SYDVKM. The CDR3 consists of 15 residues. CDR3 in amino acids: CASSLGDRAYNEQFF. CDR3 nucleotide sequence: TGTGCCAGCAGCTTGGGAGACAGGGCCTACAATGAGCAGTTCTTC.

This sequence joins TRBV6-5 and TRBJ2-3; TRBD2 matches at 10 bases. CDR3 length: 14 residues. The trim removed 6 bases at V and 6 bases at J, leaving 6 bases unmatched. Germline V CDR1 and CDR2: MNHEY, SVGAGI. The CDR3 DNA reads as TGTGCCAGCAGGATTAGCGGGGGGCGTGATACGCAGTATTTT. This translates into CASRISGGRDTQYF.

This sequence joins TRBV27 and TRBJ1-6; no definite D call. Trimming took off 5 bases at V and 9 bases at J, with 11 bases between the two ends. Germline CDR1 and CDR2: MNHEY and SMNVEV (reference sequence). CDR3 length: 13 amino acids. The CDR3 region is CASSGDGSSPLHF. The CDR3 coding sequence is TGTGCCAGCAGTGGGGATGGTAGTTCACCCCTCCACTTT.

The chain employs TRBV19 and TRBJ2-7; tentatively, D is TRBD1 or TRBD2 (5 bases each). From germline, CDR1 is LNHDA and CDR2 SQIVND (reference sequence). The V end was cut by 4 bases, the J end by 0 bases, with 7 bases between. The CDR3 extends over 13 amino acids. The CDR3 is CASSTGLSYEQYF. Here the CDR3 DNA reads TGTGCCAGTAGTACGGGGCTCTCCTACGAGCAGTACTTC.

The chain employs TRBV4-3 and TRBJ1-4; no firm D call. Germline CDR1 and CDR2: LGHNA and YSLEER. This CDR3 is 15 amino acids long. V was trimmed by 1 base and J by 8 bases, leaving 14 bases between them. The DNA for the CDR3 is TGCGCCAGCAGCCAAGCCACGACGTTTAAGGAAAAACTGTTTTTT. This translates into CASSQATTFKEKLFF.

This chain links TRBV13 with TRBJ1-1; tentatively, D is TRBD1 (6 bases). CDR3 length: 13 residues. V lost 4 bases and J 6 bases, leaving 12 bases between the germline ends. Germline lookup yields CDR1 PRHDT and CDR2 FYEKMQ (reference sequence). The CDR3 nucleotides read TGTGCCAGCAGCTACGTCAGGGGCGCTGAAGCTTTCTTT. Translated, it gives CASSYVRGAEAFF.

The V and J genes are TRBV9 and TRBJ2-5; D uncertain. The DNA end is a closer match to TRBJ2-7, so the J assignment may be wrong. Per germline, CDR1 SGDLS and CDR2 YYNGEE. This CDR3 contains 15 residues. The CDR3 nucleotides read TGTGCCAGCAGCGCGGACGGCCCGAGCTCCTACGAGCAGTACTTC. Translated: CASSADGPSSYEQYF.